This TCR beta chain is from a study of cytomegalovirus exposure and HLA in healthy donors. Study-level results: As a later analysis showed, several of the most significant clusters appeared to be linked to common viral pathogens. Most TCR sequences were seen very rarely across donors, but some public TCRs occurred in many. Across donors, sequencing depth was assumed by presence/absence analyses to be roughly uniform.

Germline loops: CDR1 MNHNS, CDR2 SASEGT. This CDR3 is 13 amino acids long. V lost 11 bases and J 4 bases, leaving 17 bases between the germline ends. The PCR employed 60 Vbeta primers together with 13 Jbeta primers. The assay was immunoSEQ multiplex PCR, and TCRdb's table has in-frame clones only and misses some. The sample shows roughly 250,000 clones, under 90% of them seen only once. Donors in the study were healthy people who gave bone marrow. To note about this clone: Its antigen is undetermined.

The receptor comes from a girl between 2 and 10 years old in good health and CMV-seronegative. The genes are TRBV6-1 and TRBJ1-1, with a possible D match to TRBD1 (6 bases). The sequenced sample was PBMCs. CDR3 sequence (DNA): TGTGCCGAGGGCAGGGGTTTGAGCACTGAAGCTTTCTTT. The encoded protein is CAEGRGLSTEAFF.